The present T cell receptor beta chain was sequenced within a study of PD-L1 blockade in urothelial cancer. Study as a whole: Patients went on atezolizumab in the mid-2010s, receiving 1,200 mg intravenously every 3 weeks. Blood-derived samples held a median about 130,000 T cells.

This sample's time point: peripheral blood 6 weeks after treatment start. The germline CDR1 and CDR2 sequences are SGHDN and FVKESK. The CDR3 length is 16 residues. The ends were cut back, 1 base at V and 6 bases at J, with 16 bases in the middle. Libraries were prepared by immunoSEQ multiplex PCR; TCRdb keeps only in-frame clonotypes and omits some of them. The data hold approximately 28,000 clones, with around four fifths observed a single time. Sequenced here: PBMCs, sampled around atezolizumab (anti-PD-L1) treatment. The receptor's source is a man in his 70s with urothelial cancer. The chain uses TRBV14 and TRBJ2-1; tentatively, D is TRBD2 (5 bases). CDR3 sequence: CASSQGGVDYFNEQFF. DNA for the CDR3: TGTGCCAGCAGCCAAGGGGGTGTCGACTACTTCAATGAGCAGTTCTTC.